This TCR beta chain is from a study of human T cells and chemical hapten exposure. Germline CDR1 reads LNHDA; CDR2 reads SQIVND (reference sequence). Trimming took 3 bases from V and 2 from J, leaving 10 bases between them. The CDR3 loop spans 14 amino acids. Time point described: patch test 1, 2 weeks after DPC sensitization. The treatment: therapeutic diphenylcyclopropenone sensitization with weekly scalp DPC. In every case, blood was obtained before the patch test was applied. Total RNA was extracted from unfractionated whole blood. In TCRdb, the RACE reads were re-called with MiXCR into one record per CDR3 protein. The repertoire holds about 340,000 distinct CDR3 sequences, with around 7% as singletons.

This clonotype was obtained from a young woman with alopecia areata. Some clones in this sample may be carry-over from other donors' samples. The source was whole blood, collected in connection with sensitization to the hapten diphenylcyclopropenone (DPC). This chain joins TRBV19 and TRBJ2-5, with D possibly matching TRBD1 (6 bases). CDR3 protein: CASSIGDKQETQYF. In DNA, the CDR3 is TGTGCCAGTAGTATTGGGGACAAACAAGAGACCCAGTACTTC.